A single sample is the source of the 10 T cell receptor beta chains below, sequenced in a study of blood T cell repertoires in COVID-19. Profiled with immunoSEQ multiplex PCR; TCRdb holds only in-frame clones, not every one. The table lists around 140,000 clones, 70% to 85% of them singletons, with more than 8.5% in the top ten. Material for sequencing was peripheral blood. Source of these receptors: a man aged 55 to 70 with active or convalescent COVID-19.

This clone has just one count. The chain employs TRBV14 and TRBJ2-4, with 7 bases identical to TRBD2. The CDR3 runs to 14 residues. CDR1 is SGHDN, CDR2 FVKESK, per germline. Germline trimming cut 3 bases from V and 1 base from J; bases unmatched to any gene: 0. CDR3 amino acids: CASSQGGAKNIQYF. The CDR3 DNA follows: TGTGCCAGCAGCCAGGGGGGGGCCAAAAACATTCAGTACTTC.

V and J are TRBV30 and TRBJ2-1, with 10 bases lining up with TRBD2. The germline gives CDR1 GTSNPN, CDR2 SVGIG (reference sequence). The CDR3 contains 16 residues. V lost 4 bases and J lost 5; bases outside the gene matches: 11. The CDR3 nucleotides read TGTGCCTGGACACGGAGCGGGGGGGCCGGTAACAATGAGCAGTTCTTC. Translated: CAWTRSGGAGNNEQFF.

In its sample, this clone was seen once. The gene calls are TRBV4-3 and TRBJ2-3, with TRBD2 as a possible D gene (5 bases). V was cut by 0 bases and J by 6 bases, with 22 bases left in between. This CDR3 is built from 18 residues. Germline V gene sequence: CDR1 LGHNA, CDR2 YSLEER. The CDR3 DNA sequence: TGCGCCAGCAGCCAAGATAGAGGACTGACATCTGCACAGGATACGCAGTATTTT. The encoded protein is CASSQDRGLTSAQDTQYF.

The CDR3 DNA reads TGTGCCAGCAGACCAACAACGCCGAACACTGAAGCTTTCTTT. Its translation is CASRPTTPNTEAFF. The J gene is TRBJ1-1, the V gene TRBV11-2; D remains unclear. Trimming removed 6 bases from V and 1 base from J, with 12 bases in between. This CDR3 is built from 14 residues. The germline CDR1 and CDR2 sequences are SGHAT and FQNNGV.

The chain employs TRBV27 and TRBJ1-5; D unresolved. The CDR3 is 15 residues long. Trimming took 5 bases from V and 5 from J, leaving 16 bases between them. The germline V gene has CDR1 MNHEY and CDR2 SMNVEV (reference sequence). This CDR3 reads CASSKKPDQDQPQHF. CDR3 sequence (DNA): TGTGCCAGCAGTAAAAAACCCGATCAGGATCAGCCCCAGCATTTT.

This clone has just a few counts. V usage is TRBV6-2 or TRBV6-3 and J usage is TRBJ2-2; TRBD2 might be the D (5 bases). The CDR3 is 16 residues long. Germline CDR1 MNHEY, CDR2 SVGEGT. The V and J ends lost 4 bases and 7 bases respectively, with 19 bases between them. In DNA form, the CDR3 reads TGTGCCAGCAGTTCCCTTAGCGCCTCGGATGTCGGGGAGCTGTTTTTT. Protein: CASSSLSASDVGELFF.

This clone occurred a few times. This chain connects TRBV6-2 or TRBV6-3 to TRBJ2-7, with TRBD1 matching 7 bases. The V gene's germline CDR1 is MNHEY and CDR2 SVGEGT. Trimming took 5 bases from V and 7 from J; bases not matched to a gene: 5. The length of the CDR3 is 12 residues. CDR3 residues: CASSTQGPEQYV. The CDR3 bases are TGTGCCAGCAGTACACAGGGGCCGGAGCAGTACGTC.

CDR3 nucleotides: TGTGCCAGCAGTTACTCGAAGTCTGTTGCGGGGTTGCCAGATACGCAGTATTTT. Amino acids: CASSYSKSVAGLPDTQYF. The chain recombines TRBV6-2 or TRBV6-3 with TRBJ2-3; D perhaps matches TRBD2 (6 bases). The length of the CDR3 is 18 residues. The germline V and J ends were trimmed by 0 bases and 4 bases, with 20 bases remaining between them. Looked up from germline, CDR1 is MNHEY and CDR2 is SVGEGT.

J is TRBJ2-1 and V is TRBV6-2 or TRBV6-3, with D possibly matching TRBD2 (6 bases). The V and J ends lost 2 bases and 0 bases respectively, with 8 bases between them. The CDR3 has 15 amino acids. Germline lookup yields CDR1 MNHEY and CDR2 SVGEGT. The CDR3 DNA sequence: TGTGCCAGCAGTTACGGGAGGAGCTCCTACAATGAGCAGTTCTTC. Translating it yields CASSYGRSSYNEQFF.

The chain is built from TRBV7-9 and TRBJ2-4, with D hard to call. This CDR3 region has 18 residues. Trimming pared 2 bases from V and 0 bases from J, leaving 17 bases between. Germline V lookup: CDR1 SEHNR, CDR2 FQNEAQ (reference sequence). The chain's CDR3 is CASSLFNGQILAKNIQYF. DNA of the CDR3: TGTGCCAGCAGCTTATTTAATGGGCAGATTCTAGCCAAAAACATTCAGTACTTC.